This T cell receptor (beta chain) came from a study of beta chain features in type 1 diabetes. Points from the study as a whole: TCRB repertoires of naive, central memory and Treg cells appeared more similar among patients than among healthy donors. All four CD4+ subsets from Type 1 diabetes patients carried moderately but significantly shorter TCRB CDR3s. More deletions and fewer insertions at VDJ junctions were found in patients with type 1 diabetes.

This clone has more than one count but fewer than ten. Antigen: not known. Expressed TCRB transcripts were sequenced because the isolated RNA had all been reverse transcribed beforehand. Repertoires were generated with immunoSEQ multiplex PCR, while TCRdb's copy carries only in-frame clones and drops some. Altogether 200,000 to 300,000 clones are present, under 13% being singletons, with the ten largest covering over 0.015%. The germline gives CDR1 SQVTM, CDR2 ANQGSEA. Trimming took 6 bases from V and 6 from J; bases not matched to a gene: 4. CDR3 length: 12 amino acids. The material sequenced was naive CD4+ T cells from blood. This chain connects TRBV29-1 to TRBJ2-4; 8 bases fit TRBD1. This receptor was taken from a man aged 25-45 years with type 1 diabetes. The CDR3 DNA reads as TGCAGCGTAGTGACAGGGGTAAACATTCAGTACTTC. It specifies CSVVTGVNIQYF.